The 2 T cell receptor beta chains below were found in one sample sequenced in a study of blood T cells in healthy people across ages. Combining a sample-barcoded 5' primer with a J-beta primer mix, a second PCR ran for roughly 7 to 11 cycles. In TCRdb, the 5' RACE reads were re-called with MiXCR into one record per CDR3 protein. The sample lists about 690,000 distinct CDR3 sequences; around two fifths were seen once. Source material: blood. The receptor source for this set is a man older than 75 in good health.

The chain combines TRBV24-1 with TRBJ2-3; no clear D. Germline CDR1 and CDR2: KGHDR and SFDVKD. The CDR3 extends over 12 amino acids. The ends were cut back, 4 bases at V and 8 bases at J, with 9 bases in the middle. The CDR3 DNA follows: TGTGCCACCAGTGACCTTGCCCGTACGCAGTATTTT. It yields the protein CATSDLARTQYF.

The rearrangement joins TRBV20-1 to TRBJ2-7; 7 bases agree with TRBD1. CDR1 and CDR2 from the germline V gene are DFQATT and SNEGSKA (reference sequence). J was trimmed by 5 bases and V by 5 bases; bases with no gene match: 9. The CDR3 covers 13 residues. In DNA form, the CDR3 reads TGCAGTGCTCGTGACAGGGTCCCCCACGAGCAGTACTTC. Residues: CSARDRVPHEQYF.